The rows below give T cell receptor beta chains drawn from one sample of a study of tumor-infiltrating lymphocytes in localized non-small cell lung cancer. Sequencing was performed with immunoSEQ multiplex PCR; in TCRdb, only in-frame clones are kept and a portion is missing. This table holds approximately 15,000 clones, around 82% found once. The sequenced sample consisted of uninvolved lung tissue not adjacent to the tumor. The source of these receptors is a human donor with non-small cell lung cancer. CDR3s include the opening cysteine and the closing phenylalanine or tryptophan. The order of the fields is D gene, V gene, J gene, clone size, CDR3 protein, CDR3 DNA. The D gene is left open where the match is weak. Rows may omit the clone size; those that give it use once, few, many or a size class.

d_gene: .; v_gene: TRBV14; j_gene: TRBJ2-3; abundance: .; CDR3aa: CASSQGTDTQYF; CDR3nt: TGTGCCAGCAGCCAGGGAACAGATACGCAGTATTTT
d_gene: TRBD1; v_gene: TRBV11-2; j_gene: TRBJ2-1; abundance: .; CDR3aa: CASSRQGYEQFF; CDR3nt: TGTGCCAGCAGCAGACAGGGGTATGAGCAGTTCTTC
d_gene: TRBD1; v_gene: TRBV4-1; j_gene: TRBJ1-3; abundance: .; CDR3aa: CASSQETQGARGTGNTIYF; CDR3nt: TGCGCCAGCAGCCAAGAGACACAGGGGGCGCGGGGTACAGGAAACACCATATATTTT
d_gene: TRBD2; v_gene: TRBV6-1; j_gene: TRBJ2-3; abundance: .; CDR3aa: CASSEGLAGADTQYF; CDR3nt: TGTGCCAGCAGTGAGGGACTAGCGGGAGCAGATACGCAGTATTTT
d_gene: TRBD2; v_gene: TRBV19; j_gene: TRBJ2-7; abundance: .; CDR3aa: CASSIDSLGTSGGEQYF; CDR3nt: TGTGCCAGTAGTATAGATTCCCTCGGGACTAGCGGTGGCGAGCAGTACTTC
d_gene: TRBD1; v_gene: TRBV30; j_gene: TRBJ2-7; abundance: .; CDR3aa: CAWSLGQGAGEQYF; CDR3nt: TGTGCCTGGAGTTTGGGTCAGGGGGCCGGCGAGCAGTACTTC
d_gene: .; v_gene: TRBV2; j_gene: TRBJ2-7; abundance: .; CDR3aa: CASSLNSLSSYEQYF; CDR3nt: TGTGCCAGCAGTTTAAACAGTCTAAGCTCCTACGAGCAGTACTTC
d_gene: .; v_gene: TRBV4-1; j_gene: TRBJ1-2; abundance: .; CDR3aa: CASSQRNQGPINYGYTF; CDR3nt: TGCGCCAGCAGCCAAAGAAACCAGGGCCCTATAAACTATGGCTACACCTTC
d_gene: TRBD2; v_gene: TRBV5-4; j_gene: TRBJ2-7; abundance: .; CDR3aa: CASSGEGSPSKQYF; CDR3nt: TGTGCCAGCAGCGGGGAGGGATCCCCCTCCAAGCAGTACTTC
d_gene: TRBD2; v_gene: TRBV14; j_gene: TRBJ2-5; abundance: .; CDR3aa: CASSQDLALAGVGETQYF; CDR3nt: TGTGCCAGCAGCCAAGATCTTGCACTAGCGGGAGTAGGAGAGACCCAGTACTTC
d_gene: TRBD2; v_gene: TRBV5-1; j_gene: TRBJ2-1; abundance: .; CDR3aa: CASSSLAGGPAEQFF; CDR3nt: TGCGCCAGCAGCTCCTTAGCGGGAGGGCCAGCTGAGCAGTTCTTC
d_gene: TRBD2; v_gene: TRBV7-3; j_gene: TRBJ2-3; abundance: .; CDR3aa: CASSLFGLAGEDTQYF; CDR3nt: TGTGCCAGCAGCCTCTTCGGGCTAGCGGGAGAAGATACGCAGTATTTT
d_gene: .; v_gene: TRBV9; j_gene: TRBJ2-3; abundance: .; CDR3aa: CASSVDGPATDTQYF; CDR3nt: TGTGCCAGCAGCGTAGACGGGCCTGCCACAGATACGCAGTATTTT
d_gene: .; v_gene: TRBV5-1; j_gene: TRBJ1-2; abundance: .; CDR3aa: CASSSGGGYGYTF; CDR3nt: TGCGCCAGCAGCTCCGGAGGGGGCTATGGCTACACCTTC
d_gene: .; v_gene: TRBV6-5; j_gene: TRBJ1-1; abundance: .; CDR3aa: CASTHPGNTEAFF; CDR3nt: TGTGCCAGCACCCACCCGGGGAACACTGAAGCTTTCTTT
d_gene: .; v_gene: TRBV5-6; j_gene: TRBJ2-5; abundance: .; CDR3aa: CASSLVSVQETQYF; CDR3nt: TGTGCCAGCAGCTTGGTGTCGGTCCAAGAGACCCAGTACTTC
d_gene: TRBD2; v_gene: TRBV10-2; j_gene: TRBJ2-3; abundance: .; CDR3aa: CASSDPSGTDSTDTQYF; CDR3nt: TGCGCCAGCAGTGACCCTAGCGGTACCGATAGCACAGATACGCAGTATTTT
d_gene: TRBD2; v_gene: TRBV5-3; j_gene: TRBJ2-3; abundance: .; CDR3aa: CARSLREGNTDTQYF; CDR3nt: TGTGCCAGAAGCTTGAGGGAGGGAAACACAGATACGCAGTATTTT
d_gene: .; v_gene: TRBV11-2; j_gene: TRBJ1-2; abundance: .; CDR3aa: CASSLIPGAAYGYTF; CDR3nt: TGTGCCAGCAGCTTAATCCCTGGGGCAGCCTATGGCTACACCTTC
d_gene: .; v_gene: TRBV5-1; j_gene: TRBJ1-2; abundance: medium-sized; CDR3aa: CASSLTGTFEGYTF; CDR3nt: TGCGCCAGCAGCTTGACCGGGACGTTTGAGGGCTACACCTTC
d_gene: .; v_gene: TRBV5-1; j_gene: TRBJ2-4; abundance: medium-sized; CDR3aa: CASSPTWNENIQYF; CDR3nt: TGCGCCAGCAGCCCAACATGGAATGAAAACATTCAGTACTTC
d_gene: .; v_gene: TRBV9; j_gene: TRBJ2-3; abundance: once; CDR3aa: CASSVSSREDTQYF; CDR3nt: TGTGCCAGCAGCGTAAGCAGCAGGGAAGATACGCAGTATTTT
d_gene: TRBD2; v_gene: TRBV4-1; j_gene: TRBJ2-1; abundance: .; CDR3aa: CASSRTSGKVGEQFF; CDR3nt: TGCGCCAGCAGCCGGACTAGCGGGAAAGTCGGTGAGCAGTTCTTC
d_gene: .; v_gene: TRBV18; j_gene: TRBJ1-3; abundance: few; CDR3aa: CASSPGRPGNTIYF; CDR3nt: TGTGCCAGCTCACCGGGTCGTCCTGGAAACACCATATATTTT
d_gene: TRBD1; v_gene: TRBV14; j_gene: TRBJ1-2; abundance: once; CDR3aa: CASSQVGTANYGYTF; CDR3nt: TGTGCCAGCAGCCAAGTCGGGACAGCTAACTATGGCTACACCTTC
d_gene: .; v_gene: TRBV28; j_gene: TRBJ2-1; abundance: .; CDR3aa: CASSLGSGYNEQFF; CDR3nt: TGTGCCAGCAGTTTAGGTTCGGGTTACAATGAGCAGTTCTTC
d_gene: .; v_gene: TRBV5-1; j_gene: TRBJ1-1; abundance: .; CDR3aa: CASSQGRGTEAFF; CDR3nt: TGCGCCAGCAGTCAGGGGAGGGGAACTGAAGCTTTCTTT
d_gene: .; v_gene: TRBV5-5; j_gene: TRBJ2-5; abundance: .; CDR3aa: CASSSNRGGETQYF; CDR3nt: TGTGCCAGCAGCTCCAACAGGGGAGGAGAGACCCAGTACTTC
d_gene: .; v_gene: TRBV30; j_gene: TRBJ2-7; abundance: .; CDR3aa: CAWTYGPEQYF; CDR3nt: TGTGCCTGGACCTACGGGCCCGAGCAGTACTTC
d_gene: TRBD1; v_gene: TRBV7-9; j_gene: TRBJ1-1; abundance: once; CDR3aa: CASSRGQGETEAFF; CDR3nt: TGTGCCAGCAGCCGCGGACAGGGGGAAACTGAAGCTTTCTTT
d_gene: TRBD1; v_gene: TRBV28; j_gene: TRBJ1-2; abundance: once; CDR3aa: CASRPVPFGTGSYGYTF; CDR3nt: TGTGCCAGCAGACCTGTCCCCTTCGGGACAGGGTCCTATGGCTACACCTTC
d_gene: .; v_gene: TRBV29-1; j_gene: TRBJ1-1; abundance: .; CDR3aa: CSVEYQGSETFF; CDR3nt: TGCAGCGTTGAATACCAGGGGTCGGAGACTTTCTTT
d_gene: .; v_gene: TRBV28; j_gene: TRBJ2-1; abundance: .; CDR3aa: CASSLISYEQFF; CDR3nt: TGTGCCAGCAGTTTGATTAGCTATGAGCAGTTCTTC
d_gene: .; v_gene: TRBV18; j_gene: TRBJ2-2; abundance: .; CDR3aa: CASSPPRDSLTGELFF; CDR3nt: TGTGCCAGCTCACCCCCGCGGGACAGCCTTACCGGGGAGCTGTTTTTT
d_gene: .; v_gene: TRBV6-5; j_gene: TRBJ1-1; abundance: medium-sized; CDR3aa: CASSYDDRPHTEAFF; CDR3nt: TGTGCCAGCAGTTACGACGACAGGCCGCACACTGAAGCTTTCTTT
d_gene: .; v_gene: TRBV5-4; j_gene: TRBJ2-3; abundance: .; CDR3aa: CASRDSTTDTQYF; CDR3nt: TGTGCCAGCAGGGACAGCACCACAGATACGCAGTATTTT
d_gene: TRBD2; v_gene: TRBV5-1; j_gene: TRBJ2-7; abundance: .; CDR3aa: CASSLRTSGRMAQYF; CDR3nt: TGCGCCAGCAGCTTGAGGACTAGCGGGAGAATGGCGCAGTACTTC
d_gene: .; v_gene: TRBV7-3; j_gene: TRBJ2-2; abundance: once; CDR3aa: CASGKRDTGELFF; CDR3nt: TGTGCCAGCGGAAAGCGGGACACCGGGGAGCTGTTTTTT
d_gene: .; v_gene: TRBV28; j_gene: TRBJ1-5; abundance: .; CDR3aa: CASRVGSNQPQHF; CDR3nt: TGTGCCAGCAGGGTGGGTAGCAATCAGCCCCAGCATTTT
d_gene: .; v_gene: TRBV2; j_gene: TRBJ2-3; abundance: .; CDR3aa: CASTPPDTQYF; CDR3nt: TGTGCCAGCACTCCCCCAGATACGCAGTATTTT
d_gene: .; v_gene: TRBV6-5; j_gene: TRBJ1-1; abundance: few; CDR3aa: CASRGAKAGDTEAFF; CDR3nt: TGTGCCAGCAGGGGGGCGAAAGCGGGGGACACTGAAGCTTTCTTT
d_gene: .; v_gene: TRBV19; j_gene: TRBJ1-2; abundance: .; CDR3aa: CASSWTATLGYGYTF; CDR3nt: TGTGCCAGTTCTTGGACAGCTACTCTGGGATATGGCTACACCTTC
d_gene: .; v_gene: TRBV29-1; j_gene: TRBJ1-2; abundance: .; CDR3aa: CSVESRREDGYTF; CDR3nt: TGCAGCGTTGAATCCCGCAGGGAGGATGGCTACACCTTC
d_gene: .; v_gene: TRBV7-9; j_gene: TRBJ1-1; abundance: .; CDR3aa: CASTPGGGWTEAFF; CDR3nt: TGTGCCAGCACCCCGGGGGGAGGGTGGACTGAAGCTTTCTTT
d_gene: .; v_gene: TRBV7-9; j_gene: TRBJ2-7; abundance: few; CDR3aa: CASSFSSGDEQYF; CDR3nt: TGTGCCAGCAGCTTCAGCTCAGGCGACGAGCAGTACTTC
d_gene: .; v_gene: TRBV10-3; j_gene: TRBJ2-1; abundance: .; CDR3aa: CAISPGLNNEQFF; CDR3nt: TGTGCCATCAGTCCGGGACTTAACAATGAGCAGTTCTTC
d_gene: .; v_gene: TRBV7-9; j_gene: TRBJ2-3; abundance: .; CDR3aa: CASSLLKRGTDTQYF; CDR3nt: TGTGCCAGCAGCTTACTGAAGCGGGGCACAGATACGCAGTATTTT
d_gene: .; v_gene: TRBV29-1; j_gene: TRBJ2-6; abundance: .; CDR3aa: CSVVLANAGSGANVLTF; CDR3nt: TGCAGCGTTGTTCTGGCGAACGCGGGCTCTGGGGCCAACGTCCTGACTTTC
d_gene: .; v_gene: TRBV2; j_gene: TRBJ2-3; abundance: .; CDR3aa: CASMGGGTDTQYF; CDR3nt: TGTGCCAGCATGGGCGGGGGCACAGATACGCAGTATTTT
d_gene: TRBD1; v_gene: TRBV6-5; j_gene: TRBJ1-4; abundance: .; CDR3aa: CASSTTGRNEKLFF; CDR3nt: TGTGCCAGCAGTACGACAGGGAGGAATGAAAAACTGTTTTTT
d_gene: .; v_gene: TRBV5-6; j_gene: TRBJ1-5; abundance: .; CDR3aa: CASSYGQTGGPQHF; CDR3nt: TGTGCCAGCAGCTACGGACAAACGGGTGGGCCCCAGCATTTT
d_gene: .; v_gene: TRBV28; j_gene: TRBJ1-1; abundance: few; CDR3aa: CASSFGGGDNTEAFF; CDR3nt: TGTGCCAGCAGTTTTGGAGGGGGGGATAACACTGAAGCTTTCTTT
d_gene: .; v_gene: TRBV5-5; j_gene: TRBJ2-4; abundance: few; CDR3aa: CASSFGVSAIQYF; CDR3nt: TGTGCCAGCAGCTTTGGGGTATCGGCAATTCAGTACTTC
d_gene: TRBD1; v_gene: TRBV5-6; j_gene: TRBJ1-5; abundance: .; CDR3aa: CASSLSGGDQPQHF; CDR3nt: TGTGCCAGCAGCTTGTCAGGGGGGGATCAGCCCCAGCATTTT
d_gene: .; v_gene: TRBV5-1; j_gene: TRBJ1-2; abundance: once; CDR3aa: CASSLAAGGDNYGYTF; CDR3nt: TGCGCCAGCAGCTTGGCGGCGGGGGGCGATAACTATGGCTACACCTTC